Listed here are 14 T cell receptor beta chains from one sample, sequenced in a study of cytomegalovirus exposure and HLA in healthy donors. Researchers ran the PCR with 60 Vbeta and 13 Jbeta primers. The method was immunoSEQ multiplex PCR; TCRdb's version includes in-frame clones alone and lacks a portion of them. This repertoire shows about 140,000 clones, over 75% found once; its top ten account for less than 3.5%. The source material was PBMCs. These receptors came from a woman younger than 45 in good health and CMV-seronegative.

The chain is built from TRBV11-2 and TRBJ1-6; D gene ambiguous. This CDR3 has 13 residues. V lost 4 bases, J lost 10 bases, and 11 bases lay in between. The V gene's germline CDR1 is SGHAT and CDR2 FQNNGV. CDR3 DNA: TGTGCCAGCAGCTCAGGAACCCGGTCACCCCTCCACTTT. This sequence encodes CASSSGTRSPLHF.

The chain recombines TRBV18 with TRBJ1-1; weak D call: TRBD1 (6 bases). CDR1 is KGHSH, CDR2 LQKENI, per germline. Trimming cost V 6 bases and J 4 bases, with 9 bases left between them. The CDR3 runs to 12 residues. CDR3 protein: CASSSGVTEAFF. The CDR3, as DNA: TGTGCCAGCTCCTCAGGGGTCACTGAAGCTTTCTTT.

The V gene is TRBV23-1, the J gene TRBJ1-6, with D maybe TRBD1 (5 bases). TRBV23-1 is placed among ORFs of uncertain function. V dropped 0 bases and J dropped 10 bases, with 16 bases sitting between them. The CDR3 spans 16 residues. CDR3 sequence reads: CASSQSPLRVRSPLHF. The CDR3 nucleotides are TGCGCCAGCAGTCAATCACCCCTCAGGGTGAGGTCACCCCTCCACTTT.

This chain links TRBV10-3 with TRBJ2-7; TRBD2 matches 8 bases. The CDR3 sequence is 16 residues long. Germline CDR1 ENHRY, CDR2 SYGVKD. The V and J ends lost 4 bases and 3 bases, in that order; junction bases with no gene match: 11. The CDR3 region has the DNA TGTGCCATCAGTGGTCGTAGCGGGGATCCCTACTACGAGCAGTACTTC. The encoded protein is CAISGRSGDPYYEQYF.

This rearrangement joins TRBV29-1 to TRBJ1-2; maybe TRBD1 (6 bases). V was shortened by 4 bases and J by 7 bases, with 13 bases between the two germline ends. CDR1 is SQVTM, CDR2 ANQGSEA, per germline. The CDR3 runs 12 residues. In nucleotides, the CDR3 is TGCAGCGTTGGAGGGGGAGATCGTGGCTACACCTTC. Translated: CSVGGGDRGYTF.

This clone was found a few times. This rearrangement joins TRBV6-6 to TRBJ1-1; no clear D gene. The length of the CDR3 is 12 residues. In germline, CDR1 is MNHNY, CDR2 SVGAGI (reference sequence). Trimming took 1 base from V and 4 from J, leaving 4 bases between them. The CDR3 sequence is CASSYYSTEAFF. CDR3 DNA sequence: TGTGCCAGCAGTTACTACAGCACTGAAGCTTTCTTT.

There are a few counts of this clone. The gene calls are TRBV27 and TRBJ1-5; TRBD1 is a possible D gene (5 bases). CDR1 and CDR2 from the germline V gene are MNHEY and SMNVEV (reference sequence). The CDR3 has 13 amino acids. Trimming stripped 3 bases from V and 9 bases from J, with 12 bases between. The CDR3 sequence is CASSFTGSMPQHF. CDR3 DNA: TGTGCCAGCAGTTTTACAGGTAGTATGCCCCAGCATTTT.

This clone was detected only once. This sequence joins TRBV6-6 and TRBJ1-2; 10 nucleotides align to TRBD1. The CDR3 loop spans 15 amino acids. Germline assignment: CDR1 MNHNY and CDR2 SVGAGI (reference sequence). Trimming cost V 0 bases and J 8 bases; bases outside gene matches: 6. In DNA form, the CDR3 reads TGTGCCAGCAGTTACTCCCGACAGGGGGCACGCGGCTACACCTTC. Its protein product is CASSYSRQGARGYTF.

This rearrangement joins TRBV7-2 to TRBJ2-1, with 11 bases identical to TRBD2. The germline V gene has CDR1 SGHTA and CDR2 FQGNSA. V shed 6 bases and J 2 bases; nucleotides not matched to a gene: 3. The CDR3 covers 15 residues. The CDR3 DNA follows: TGTGCCAGCAGTCATAGCGGGGGGGCCTACAATGAGCAGTTCTTC. Residues: CASSHSGGAYNEQFF.

The chain carries TRBV18 and TRBJ1-2, with a tentative D call TRBD1 (6 bases). Germline V gene sequence: CDR1 KGHSH, CDR2 LQKENI. The CDR3 has 15 residues. Trimming stripped 2 bases from V and 0 bases from J, with 10 bases between. As DNA, the CDR3 is TGTGCCAGCTCACCAGAGGGACACCCTAACTATGGCTACACCTTC. It translates to CASSPEGHPNYGYTF.

V and J are TRBV5-1 and TRBJ2-7, with 8 nucleotides matching TRBD2. Germline CDR1 SGHRS, CDR2 YFSETQ. The CDR3 spans 14 residues. V was pared by 4 bases and J by 6 bases, with 9 bases of the junction left unmatched. CDR3 in amino acids: CASSGGLVGREQYF. The CDR3 coding sequence is TGCGCCAGCAGCGGGGGACTAGTCGGTCGCGAGCAGTACTTC.

This clone has a single count. The rearrangement uses TRBV7-6 and TRBJ1-4, with D possibly matching TRBD1 (5 bases). Trimming removed 2 bases at V and 7 bases at J, with 14 bases between. The CDR3 runs to 15 residues. In germline, CDR1 is SGHVS, CDR2 FNYEAQ. In nucleotides, the CDR3 is TGTGCCAGCAGCTTATTCGGGGGGGTGCGTGAAAAACTGTTTTTT. This codes for CASSLFGGVREKLFF.

This chain links TRBV30 with TRBJ2-7, with D possibly being TRBD1 (5 bases). CDR3 length: 14 amino acids. Trimming took 1 base from V and 3 from J, leaving 13 bases between them. Germline values: CDR1 GTSNPN, CDR2 SVGIG (reference sequence). The DNA of the CDR3 is TGTGCCTGGAGTGCAGACAGCTGGGTCTACGAGCAGTACTTC. This gives the protein CAWSADSWVYEQYF.

There are a few counts of this clone. The rearrangement uses TRBV9 and TRBJ2-7, with 13 nucleotides matching TRBD2. The CDR3 is made up of 13 amino acids. Germline CDR1 reads SGDLS; CDR2 reads YYNGEE. V lost 3 bases to trimming and J lost 6 bases; unmatched junction nucleotides: 0. This CDR3 reads CASSGTSGGEQYF. The CDR3 nucleotides are TGTGCCAGCAGCGGGACTAGCGGGGGCGAGCAGTACTTC.